A single sample gave rise to the 23 T cell receptor beta chains below, sequenced in a study of blood T cells in healthy people across ages. Together with a sample-barcoded 5' primer, a J-beta primer mix was included in a second PCR lasting roughly 6 to 12 cycles. MiXCR, run by TCRdb on the 5' RACE reads, gives a single entry per CDR3 protein. The table records some 890,000 distinct CDR3 sequences, about 29% of them present only once. These data were also reused for a study on T cells of mothers and their children.

Material: blood. All receptors come from a woman aged 40 to 55 in good health.

This clonotype was picked up many times. The gene calls are TRBV29-1 and TRBJ1-1; TRBD1 is a possible D gene (5 bases). The V end lost 4 bases, the J end lost 0 bases, and 9 bases lay between the germline ends. The CDR3 extends over 13 amino acids. The germline V gene encodes CDR1 SQVTM and CDR2 ANQGSEA. The chain's CDR3 is CSVAGLMNTEAFF. The CDR3 DNA reads TGCAGCGTTGCGGGACTGATGAACACTGAAGCTTTCTTT.

The gene calls are TRBV2 and TRBJ1-1; D possibly corresponds to TRBD1 (5 bases). The CDR3 runs 14 residues. V was clipped by 2 bases and J by 5 bases, with 12 bases between them. Germline V gives CDR1 SNHLY, CDR2 FYNNEI. CDR3 region: CASSELGRGTEAFF. The CDR3 DNA sequence: TGTGCCAGCAGTGAATTGGGACGGGGAACTGAAGCTTTCTTT.

The V gene is TRBV19, the J gene TRBJ1-5; D remains unclear. CDR1 is LNHDA, CDR2 SQIVND, per germline (reference sequence). The CDR3 totals 14 residues. V lost 5 bases and J lost 8, with 16 bases in between. CDR3: CASSARRGAEPQHF. DNA of the CDR3: TGTGCCAGTAGTGCTAGACGGGGTGCGGAGCCCCAGCATTTT. Full variable domain (remainder filled in from reference TRBV19 and TRBJ1-5): DGGITQSPKYLFRKEGQNVTLSCEQNLNHDAMYWYRQDPGQGLRLIYYSQIVNDFQKGDIAEGYSVSREKKESFPLTVTSAQKNPTAFYLCASSARRGAEPQHFGDGTRLSIL.

As concerns this clonotype: Possible read error: a much larger clone is one base away. The chain couples TRBV27 to TRBJ2-7; maybe TRBD1 (6 bases). In germline, CDR1 is MNHEY, CDR2 SMNVEV (reference sequence). There are 14 residues in the CDR3. The CDR3: CAGSLSGQPYEQYF. The CDR3 DNA is TGTGCCGGCAGTTTATCAGGACAGCCCTACGAGCAGTACTTC.

The rearrangement uses TRBV20-1 and TRBJ1-1; 9 positions agree with TRBD1. Germline assignment: CDR1 DFQATT and CDR2 SNEGSKA (reference sequence). V shed 5 bases and J 9 bases; nucleotides not matched to a gene: 16. CDR3 length equals 15 residues. DNA for the CDR3: TGCAGTGCTTCTCTTAGGGACAGGGCCCCATCTAAAGCTTTCTTT. It codes for CSASLRDRAPSKAFF.

This chain uses TRBV29-1 with TRBJ1-5; D is unresolved. This CDR3 is 12 amino acids long. Germline V gene lookup returns CDR1 SQVTM and CDR2 ANQGSEA. V was cut by 4 bases and J by 6 bases, with 10 bases left in between. This CDR3 reads CSVGGGTQPQHF. As DNA, the CDR3 is TGCAGCGTTGGAGGAGGAACTCAGCCCCAGCATTTT.

A note on this clonotype: The junction and the germline gene differ at one end; a read error may be behind it. This chain uses TRBV5-4 with TRBJ2-7; 11 bases match TRBD2. CDR3 size: 18 residues. The germline gives CDR1 SGHNT, CDR2 YYREEE (reference sequence). CDR3 sequence reads: CACSFRGRSGTSGLEQYF. Written as DNA, the CDR3 is TGTGCCTGCAGCTTCCGGGGGAGAAGTGGGACTAGCGGCCTCGAGCAGTACTTC.

In regard to this clonotype: A read error may explain this, as a much larger clone is one base away. The chain employs TRBV6-2 or TRBV6-3 and TRBJ2-7; D is possibly TRBD1 or TRBD2 (5 bases each). V lost 1 base and J 4 bases, leaving 14 bases between the germline ends. In germline, CDR1 is MNHEY, CDR2 SVGEGT. The CDR3 runs 15 residues. CDR3: CASSYWRLGDYEQYF. CDR3 sequence (DNA): TGTGCCAGCAGTTACTGGCGGCTGGGGGATTACGAGCAGTACTTC.

The rearrangement joins TRBV4-2 to TRBJ2-7, with 8 positions matching TRBD1. The assigned J gene may be wrong: the sequence end matches TRBJ2-5 better. Germline loops: CDR1 LGHNA, CDR2 YNFKEQ. The CDR3 length is 14 residues. For the CDR3, the DNA is TGTGCCAGCAGCCAAGCAGGGGGCGAAGAGACCCAGTACTTC. Translated: CASSQAGGEETQYF.

The chain has TRBV3-1 and TRBJ1-2; TRBD1 aligns across 7 bases. Per the germline V gene, CDR1 is LGHDT and CDR2 is YNNKEL (reference sequence). V shed 6 bases, J shed 4 bases, and the junction held 5 bases outside the gene matches. This CDR3 region has 13 residues. CDR3 loop: CASSTGVRYGYTF. CDR3 nucleotide sequence: TGTGCCAGCAGTACAGGGGTTCGCTATGGCTACACCTTC.

J is TRBJ1-1 and V is TRBV4-1; D might be TRBD1 (5 bases). V was clipped by 3 bases and J by 5 bases, with 19 bases between them. The CDR3 length is 16 residues. Germline CDR1 is MGHRA and CDR2 is YSYEKL. In DNA form, the CDR3 reads TGCGCCAGCAGCCATCCCTCTCCGGGGGTAGAGACTGAAGCTTTCTTT. It encodes CASSHPSPGVETEAFF.

The rearrangement uses TRBV7-8 and TRBJ2-6; no clear D. Germline V gene sequence: CDR1 SGHVS, CDR2 FQNEAQ. V lost 5 bases, J lost 3 bases, and 11 bases lay in between. The CDR3 consists of 15 residues. In DNA form, the CDR3 reads TGTGCCAGCAGCCCCCCCCTGGATGGGGCCAACGTCCTGACTTTC. Its protein is CASSPPLDGANVLTF. The whole variable domain, remainder taken from reference TRBV7-8 and TRBJ2-6, is GAGVSQSPRYKVAKRGQDVALRCDPISGHVSLFWYQQALGQGPEFLTYFQNEAQLDKSGLPSDRFFAERPEGSVSTLKIQRTQQEDSAVYLCASSPPLDGANVLTFGAGSRLTVL.

This clonotype turned up a few times. The chain's CDR3 is CASTHRGIEYNEQFF. CDR3 nucleotide sequence: TGTGCCAGCACCCACCGGGGGATTGAGTACAATGAGCAGTTCTTC. The chain links TRBV11-1 to TRBJ2-1, with a weak D call TRBD2 (6 bases). The CDR3 runs to 15 residues. Germline lookup yields CDR1 SGHAT and CDR2 FQDESV (reference sequence). V lost 7 bases and J lost 4, with 17 bases in between.

The chain carries TRBV5-1 and TRBJ2-1; D is unclear. V gave up 2 bases and J gave up 9 bases, with 9 bases separating them. CDR1 and CDR2 from the germline V gene are SGHRS and YFSETQ. The CDR3 covers 12 residues. CDR3 coding DNA: TGCGCCAGCAGCTTTACCCGCACTGAGCAGTTCTTC. Translated, it gives CASSFTRTEQFF.

This clonotype turned up a few times. The chain has TRBV14 and TRBJ2-7; 7 bases fit TRBD1. The ends lost 4 bases at V and 6 bases at J; junction bases unmatched: 6. CDR3 length: 13 amino acids. CDR1 is SGHDN and CDR2 is FVKESK in the germline V gene. CDR3 in amino acids: CASSLGTVREQYF. For the CDR3, the DNA is TGTGCCAGCAGCCTCGGGACAGTTCGCGAGCAGTACTTC.

Note on this clonotype: At one end, the junction sequence differs from germline, possibly due to a read error. The V gene is TRBV20-1, the J gene TRBJ2-3, with 12 bases that match TRBD1. The CDR3 runs to 14 residues. The germline V gene has CDR1 DFQATT and CDR2 SNEGSKA (reference sequence). The DNA of the CDR3 is TGCAGTGATAGAGGGACAGGGGGCACAGATAGGCAGTATTTT. Translation: CSDRGTGGTDRQYF.

This clonotype showed up just a few times. The V call is TRBV5-1, the J call TRBJ1-4; D unclear. Trimming removed 5 bases at V and 3 bases at J, with 17 bases between. CDR3 length: 16 residues. Germline CDR1 is SGHRS and CDR2 is YFSETQ. CDR3 DNA sequence: TGCGCCAGCAGTCCCCTGGTGGGCGGTTCTAATGAAAAACTGTTTTTT. It yields the protein CASSPLVGGSNEKLFF.

In its sample, this clonotype was seen a few times. V gene TRBV4-2 combines with J gene TRBJ1-1; the D is unclear. The CDR3 is 15 amino acids. CDR1 is LGHNA and CDR2 is YNFKEQ in the germline V gene. Between the trimmed V and J ends, which lost 1 base and 0 bases, there was a span of 9 bases. The DNA of the CDR3 is TGTGCCAGCAGCCAAGCCGGGAAAATGAACACTGAAGCTTTCTTT. Its translation: CASSQAGKMNTEAFF.

Notes on this clonotype: This may stem from a read error, because a much larger clone lies one nucleotide away. J is TRBJ2-7 and V is TRBV11-2, with D unresolved. Germline CDR1 and CDR2: SGHAT and FQNNGV. The CDR3 length is 17 residues. Trimming took 0 bases from V and 6 from J, leaving 21 bases between them. The CDR3 bases are TGTGCCAGCAGCTTAGATCCCTTTACGTCTAGGCCCTGCGAGCAGTACTTC. It codes for CASSLDPFTSRPCEQYF.

This clonotype has a handful of counts. The chain is built from TRBV5-1 and TRBJ1-6, with 7 nucleotides matching TRBD1. Germline V lookup: CDR1 SGHRS, CDR2 YFSETQ. The CDR3 is made up of 19 amino acids. Unmatched junction bases numbered 15, after V lost 1 base and J lost 5 bases. The CDR3 DNA is TGCGCCAGCAGCTTGAAATTCGTTATCGGGACAGCAGATAATTCACCCCTCCACTTT. Translated, it gives CASSLKFVIGTADNSPLHF.

V and J are TRBV5-1 and TRBJ2-2, with TRBD1 matching 9 bases. Germline V gene sequence: CDR1 SGHRS, CDR2 YFSETQ. This CDR3 is 16 amino acids long. The trim removed 1 base at V and 2 bases at J, leaving 3 bases unmatched. CDR3 region: CASSLRDRVNTGELFF. CDR3 nucleotide sequence: TGCGCCAGCAGCTTGAGGGACAGGGTTAACACCGGGGAGCTGTTTTTT.

The genes are TRBV6-1 and TRBJ2-3; TRBD2 aligns across 7 bases. V was clipped by 10 bases and J by 3 bases; unmatched bases: 10. This CDR3 has 14 amino acids. CDR1 and CDR2 (germline): MNHNS, SASEGT. The CDR3, as DNA: TGTGCCACGACGGACGGGGGGTTGACAGATACGCAGTATTTT. Protein sequence: CATTDGGLTDTQYF.

This clonotype was picked up one time. A much larger clone lies one base from this, so it may be a read error. The chain uses TRBV7-2 and TRBJ1-5; 10 bases fit TRBD1. This CDR3 spans 15 amino acids. Trimming at V came to 4 bases and at J to 7 bases, leaving 7 bases not matched to a gene. Germline CDR1 reads SGHTA; CDR2 reads FQGNSA. The DNA of the CDR3 is TGTGCCAGCAGCTCGAGACAGGGGGCTCGGCAGCCCCAGCATTTT. Protein: CASSSRQGARQPQHF. The whole variable domain, filled in from reference TRBV7-2 and TRBJ1-5, reads GAGVSQSPSNKVTEKGKDVELRCDPISGHTALYWYRQSLGQGLEFLIYFQGNSAPDKSGLPSDRFSAERTGGSVSTLTIQRTQQEDSAVYLCASSSRQGARQPQHFGDGTRLSIL.